These T cell receptor beta chains were read from a single sample in a study of beta chain features in type 1 diabetes. Sequenced by immunoSEQ multiplex PCR; TCRdb stores in-frame clones only, minus some. The sample carries hundreds of thousands of clones, roughly 13% recorded once. Sequenced input: naive CD4+ T cells from blood. The source of these receptors is a man between 18 and 35 years old with type 1 diabetes. The CDR3 runs from the conserved cysteine through the conserved F or W. The D gene is left open where the match is weak. Rows may omit the clone size; those that give it use once, few, many or a size class.

NA	TRBV7-9	NA	TRBJ1-1	CASSHRQGVNTEAFF	TGTGCCAGCAGCCACCGGCAGGGTGTGAACACTGAAGCTTTCTTT
NA	TRBV4-3	NA	TRBJ1-5	CASSQEPEWPQHF	TGCGCCAGCAGCCAAGAGCCGGAGTGGCCCCAGCATTTT
TRBD1	TRBV9	NA	TRBJ1-4	CASSLGQVNEKLFF	TGTGCCAGCAGCCTCGGACAGGTTAATGAAAAACTGTTTTTT
NA	TRBV5-6	few	TRBJ1-5	CASSSGRDQPQHF	TGTGCCAGCAGCTCCGGACGAGATCAGCCCCAGCATTTT
NA	TRBV6-5	few	TRBJ2-4	CASSYSFQNIQYF	TGTGCCAGCAGTTACTCTTTCCAAAACATTCAGTACTTC
NA	TRBV5-1	few	TRBJ2-3	CASSITKDTQYF	TGCGCCAGCAGTATCACGAAGGATACGCAGTATTTT
NA	TRBV29-1	NA	TRBJ2-5	CSVKGDLGETQYF	TGCAGCGTAAAAGGAGATTTGGGGGAGACCCAGTACTTC
TRBD2	TRBV29-1	NA	TRBJ2-5	CSVEGFGLAGVSEQYF	TGCAGCGTTGAAGGTTTTGGACTAGCGGGAGTGAGTGAGCAGTACTTC
NA	TRBV30	few	TRBJ1-5	CACGGVSGQPQHF	TGTGCCTGTGGGGGGGTCTCGGGTCAGCCCCAGCATTTT
TRBD2	TRBV30	NA	TRBJ2-1	CAWRRGSGVYNEQFF	TGTGCCTGGAGGCGTGGTAGCGGGGTTTACAATGAGCAGTTCTTC
TRBD1	TRBV6-1	NA	TRBJ1-1	CASSLTGGGPEAFF	TGTGCCAGCAGCCTCACAGGGGGTGGTCCTGAAGCTTTCTTT
NA	TRBV5-6	few	TRBJ1-1	CASSLAGEAFF	TGTGCCAGCAGCTTGGCGGGTGAAGCTTTCTTT
TRBD1	TRBV30	NA	TRBJ1-6	CAWRGTGSYNSPLHF	TGTGCCTGGAGGGGGACAGGATCCTATAATTCACCCCTCCACTTT
NA	TRBV7-2	NA	TRBJ2-1	CASSTRTPSSYNEQFF	TGTGCCAGCAGCACTAGGACTCCGAGCTCCTACAATGAGCAGTTCTTC
NA	TRBV7-2	NA	TRBJ2-1	CASSSDFYNEQFF	TGTGCCAGCAGCTCGGACTTCTACAATGAGCAGTTCTTC
TRBD1	TRBV29-1	NA	TRBJ2-7	CSVESRTGFGEQYF	TGCAGCGTTGAATCCCGGACAGGGTTTGGCGAGCAGTACTTC
NA	TRBV28	NA	TRBJ2-5	CASSSLRETQYF	TGTGCCAGCAGTTCTCTCCGGGAGACCCAGTACTTC
NA	TRBV5-1	NA	TRBJ2-7	CASSFKATGEGHLEQYF	TGCGCCAGCAGTTTTAAGGCAACGGGAGAAGGACACCTAGAGCAGTACTTC
NA	TRBV5-6	few	TRBJ2-1	CASSHRSNNEQFF	TGTGCCAGCAGCCATCGGAGCAACAATGAGCAGTTCTTC
TRBD2	TRBV7-2	NA	TRBJ2-1	CASNPSGPQYEQFF	TGTGCCAGCAACCCTAGCGGTCCCCAGTATGAGCAGTTCTTC
TRBD1	TRBV18	few	TRBJ2-5	CASSPSGGYLVETQYF	TGTGCCAGCTCACCTTCAGGGGGCTATTTGGTGGAGACCCAGTACTTC
NA	TRBV7-2	NA	TRBJ2-3	CASSSSSLSIDTQYF	TGTGCCAGCAGCTCGAGCTCCCTTAGTATAGATACGCAGTATTTT
NA	TRBV15	NA	TRBJ2-5	CATSRDPGEGETQYF	TGTGCCACCAGCAGAGATCCAGGGGAAGGTGAGACCCAGTACTTC
TRBD1	TRBV29-1	NA	TRBJ2-3	CSVERGQGLDTQYF	TGCAGCGTAGAAAGGGGACAGGGGCTCGATACGCAGTATTTT
NA	TRBV27	few	TRBJ1-1	CASSLAGVNTEAFF	TGTGCCAGCAGTCTTGCAGGGGTGAACACTGAAGCTTTCTTT
NA	TRBV5-1	NA	TRBJ1-1	CASNGEVTEAFF	TGCGCCAGCAACGGGGAAGTCACTGAAGCTTTCTTT
NA	TRBV29-1	few	TRBJ1-5	CSVSQGLNQPQHF	TGCAGCGTCTCACAGGGACTCAATCAGCCCCAGCATTTT
TRBD1	TRBV29-1	few	TRBJ1-1	CSVELRQGRDTEAFF	TGCAGCGTTGAACTCCGACAGGGGCGGGACACTGAAGCTTTCTTT
NA	TRBV15	NA	TRBJ2-7	CATSIGTDSSYEQYF	TGTGCCACCAGCATCGGGACCGATAGCTCCTACGAGCAGTACTTC
NA	TRBV9	NA	TRBJ1-1	CASSVGANTEAFF	TGTGCCAGCAGCGTAGGAGCGAACACTGAAGCTTTCTTT
TRBD1	TRBV9	NA	TRBJ2-3	CASSVLGGTGGFSDTQYF	TGTGCCAGCAGCGTACTAGGTGGGACAGGGGGTTTCTCAGATACGCAGTATTTT
NA	TRBV6-5	NA	TRBJ1-2	CASSLDSQYGYTF	TGTGCCAGCAGTTTAGACAGCCAGTATGGCTACACCTTC
TRBD1	TRBV2	NA	TRBJ2-3	CASSPQGGRTDTQYF	TGTGCCAGCAGTCCACAGGGGGGCCGCACAGATACGCAGTATTTT
TRBD1	TRBV7-9	NA	TRBJ2-7	CASNARDRGNEQYF	TGTGCCAGCAACGCCCGGGACAGGGGGAACGAGCAGTACTTC
TRBD1	TRBV30	NA	TRBJ2-6	CAWSAYSDRAGNVLTF	TGTGCCTGGAGTGCCTATTCGGACAGGGCGGGCAACGTCCTGACTTTC
TRBD2	TRBV11-2	NA	TRBJ2-5	CASSFLAGGPNWETQYF	TGTGCCAGCAGCTTCCTAGCGGGAGGACCCAATTGGGAGACCCAGTACTTC
NA	TRBV30	NA	TRBJ1-2	CAWSNQAARYGYTF	TGTGCCTGGAGTAATCAGGCGGCCCGCTATGGCTACACCTTC
NA	TRBV7-2	NA	TRBJ1-1	CASSLAWDTEAFF	TGTGCCAGCAGCTTGGCATGGGACACTGAAGCTTTCTTT
TRBD2	TRBV29-1	few	TRBJ2-1	CSVEGGNEQFF	TGCAGCGTGGAGGGAGGGAACGAGCAGTTCTTC
TRBD2	TRBV4-1	NA	TRBJ2-7	CASSRLSVPPGLAGAFAYEQYF	TGCGCCAGCAGCCGATTATCTGTACCTCCGGGACTAGCGGGAGCCTTTGCCTACGAGCAGTACTTC
NA	TRBV9	NA	TRBJ2-1	CASSLEGYNEQFF	TGTGCCAGCAGCCTGGAGGGCTACAATGAGCAGTTCTTC
NA	TRBV9	few	TRBJ2-4	CASSVGSRGLAKNIQYF	TGTGCCAGCAGCGTAGGCAGTCGGGGGCTAGCCAAAAACATTCAGTACTTC
TRBD2	TRBV6-1	NA	TRBJ2-1	CASTGLAGVGEQFF	TGTGCCAGCACGGGACTAGCGGGAGTAGGGGAGCAGTTCTTC
TRBD2	TRBV30	few	TRBJ2-1	CAWSVGTSYYNEQFF	TGTGCCTGGAGTGTGGGGACTAGCTACTACAATGAGCAGTTCTTC
NA	TRBV29-1	few	TRBJ2-5	CSVRRPRGGETQYF	TGCAGCGTTCGCCGGCCACGGGGTGGAGAGACCCAGTACTTC
TRBD2	TRBV2	NA	TRBJ2-5	CASRRTSGQETQYF	TGTGCCAGCAGGCGGACTAGCGGGCAAGAGACCCAGTACTTC
NA	TRBV5-4	few	TRBJ2-3	CASSLGGGVTDTQYF	TGTGCCAGCAGCTTGGGGGGAGGAGTCACAGATACGCAGTATTTT
NA	TRBV7-2	few	TRBJ1-2	CASSLTVPAANYGYTF	TGTGCCAGCAGCTTAACAGTTCCAGCCGCTAACTATGGCTACACCTTC
NA	TRBV29-1	NA	TRBJ1-5	CSVVLGSNQPQHF	TGCAGCGTTGTTTTAGGCTCAAATCAGCCCCAGCATTTT
NA	TRBV29-1	NA	TRBJ2-3	CSADSSTDTQYF	TGCAGCGCAGATAGTAGCACAGATACGCAGTATTTT
TRBD1	TRBV7-9	NA	TRBJ1-2	CASSRWDRADGYTF	TGTGCCAGCAGCCGATGGGACAGGGCAGATGGCTACACCTTC